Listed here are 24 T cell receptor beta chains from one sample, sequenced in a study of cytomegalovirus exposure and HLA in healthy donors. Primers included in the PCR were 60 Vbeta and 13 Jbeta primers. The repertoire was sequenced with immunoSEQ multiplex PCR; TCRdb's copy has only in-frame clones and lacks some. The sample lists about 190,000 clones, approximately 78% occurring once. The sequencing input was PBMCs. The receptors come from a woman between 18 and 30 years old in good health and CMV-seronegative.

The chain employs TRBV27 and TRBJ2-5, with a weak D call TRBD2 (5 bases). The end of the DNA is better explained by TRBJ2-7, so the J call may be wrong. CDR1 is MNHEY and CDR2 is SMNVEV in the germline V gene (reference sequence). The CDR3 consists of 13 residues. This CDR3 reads CASSFPGVSEQYF. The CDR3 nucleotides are TGTGCCAGCAGTTTCCCCGGGGTTAGCGAGCAGTACTTC.

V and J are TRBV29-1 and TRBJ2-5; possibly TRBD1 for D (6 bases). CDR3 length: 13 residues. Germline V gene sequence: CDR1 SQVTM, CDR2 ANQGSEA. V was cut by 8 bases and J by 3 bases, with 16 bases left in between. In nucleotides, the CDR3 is TGCAGCACCGAAAGGGGGATCGAAGAGACCCAGTACTTC. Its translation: CSTERGIEETQYF.

CDR3: CASSISATSYEQYF. CDR3 DNA sequence: TGTGCCAGTAGTATCTCGGCGACTTCCTACGAGCAGTACTTC. This chain uses TRBV19 with TRBJ2-7; D unclear. Germline lookup yields CDR1 LNHDA and CDR2 SQIVND (reference sequence). V dropped 3 bases and J dropped 1 base, with 10 bases sitting between them. The CDR3 has 14 amino acids.

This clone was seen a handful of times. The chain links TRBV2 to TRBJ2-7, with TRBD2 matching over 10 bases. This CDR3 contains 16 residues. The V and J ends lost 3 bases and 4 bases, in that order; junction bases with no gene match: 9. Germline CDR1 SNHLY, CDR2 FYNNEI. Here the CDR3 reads CASSEPSSGGGYEQYF. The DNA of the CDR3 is TGTGCCAGCAGTGAGCCATCTAGCGGGGGCGGTTACGAGCAGTACTTC.

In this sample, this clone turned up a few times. CDR3 DNA: TGTGCCAGCAGCTTGGGACGGCTAGCGGGAAGAGATACGCAGTATTTT. Amino acids: CASSLGRLAGRDTQYF. The chain recombines TRBV5-6 with TRBJ2-3; the match to TRBD2 covers 9 bases. In germline, CDR1 is SGHDT, CDR2 YYEEEE. CDR3 length equals 16 residues. Trimming took 0 bases from V and 5 from J; bases not matched to a gene: 7.

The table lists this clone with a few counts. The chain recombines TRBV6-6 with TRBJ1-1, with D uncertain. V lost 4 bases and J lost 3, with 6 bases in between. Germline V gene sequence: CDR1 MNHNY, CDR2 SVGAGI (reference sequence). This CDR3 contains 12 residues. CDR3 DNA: TGTGCCAGCAGTTTTATTGACACTGAAGCTTTCTTT. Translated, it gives CASSFIDTEAFF.

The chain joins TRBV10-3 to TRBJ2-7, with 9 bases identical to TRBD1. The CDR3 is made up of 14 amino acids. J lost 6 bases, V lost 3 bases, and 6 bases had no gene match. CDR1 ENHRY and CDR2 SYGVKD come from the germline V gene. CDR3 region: CAISDGGQGIEQYF. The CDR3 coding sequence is TGTGCCATCAGTGATGGGGGACAGGGTATCGAGCAGTACTTC.

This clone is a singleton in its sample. The DNA for the CDR3 is TGTGCCAGCAGCTCCGGGACATCTCCCTACGAGCAGTACTTC. Protein: CASSSGTSPYEQYF. This chain uses TRBV9 with TRBJ2-7, with a possible D match to TRBD1 (6 bases). Between the trimmed V and J ends, which lost 4 bases and 2 bases, there was a span of 13 bases. Looked up from germline, CDR1 is SGDLS and CDR2 is YYNGEE. This CDR3 has 14 residues.

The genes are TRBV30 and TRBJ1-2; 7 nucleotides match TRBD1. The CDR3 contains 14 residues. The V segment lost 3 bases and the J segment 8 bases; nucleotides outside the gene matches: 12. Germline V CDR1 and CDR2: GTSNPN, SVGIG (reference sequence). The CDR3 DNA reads TGTGCCTGGAGGGAGGGGGCCTATGGGATCGGCTACACCTTC. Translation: CAWREGAYGIGYTF.

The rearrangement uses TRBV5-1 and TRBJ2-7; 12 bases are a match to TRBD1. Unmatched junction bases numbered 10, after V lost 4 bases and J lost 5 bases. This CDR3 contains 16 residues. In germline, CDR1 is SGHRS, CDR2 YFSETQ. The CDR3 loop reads CASSPGQGAYIDEQYF. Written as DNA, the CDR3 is TGCGCCAGCAGCCCGGGACAGGGGGCTTACATCGACGAGCAGTACTTC.

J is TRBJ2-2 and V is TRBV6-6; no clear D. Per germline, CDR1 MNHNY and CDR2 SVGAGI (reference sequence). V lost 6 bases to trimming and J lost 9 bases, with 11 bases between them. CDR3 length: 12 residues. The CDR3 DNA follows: TGTGCCAGCAGCCGGTCGGAGTGGGAGCTGTTTTTT. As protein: CASSRSEWELFF.

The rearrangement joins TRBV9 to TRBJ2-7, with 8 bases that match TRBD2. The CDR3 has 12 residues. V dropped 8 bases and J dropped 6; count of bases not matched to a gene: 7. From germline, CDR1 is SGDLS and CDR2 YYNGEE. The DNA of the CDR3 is TGTGCCAGTCCGACGCGGGAGGCCGAGCAGTACTTC. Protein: CASPTREAEQYF. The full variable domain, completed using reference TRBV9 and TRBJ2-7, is DSGVTQTPKHLITATGQRVTLRCSPRSGDLSVYWYQQSLDQGLQFLIQYYNGEERAKGNILERFSAQQFPDLHSELNLSSLELGDSALYFCASPTREAEQYFGPGTRLTVT.

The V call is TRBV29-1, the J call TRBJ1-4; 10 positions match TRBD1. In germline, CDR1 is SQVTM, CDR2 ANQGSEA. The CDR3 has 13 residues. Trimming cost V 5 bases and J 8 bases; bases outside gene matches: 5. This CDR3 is CSVTGTGDEKLFF. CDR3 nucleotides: TGCAGCGTTACCGGGACAGGGGACGAAAAACTGTTTTTT.

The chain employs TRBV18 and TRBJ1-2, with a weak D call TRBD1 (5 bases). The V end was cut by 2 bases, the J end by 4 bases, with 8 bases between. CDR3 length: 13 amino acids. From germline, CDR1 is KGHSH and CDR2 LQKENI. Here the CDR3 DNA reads TGTGCCAGCTCACCAGACAGCCGCTATGGCTACACCTTC. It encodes CASSPDSRYGYTF.

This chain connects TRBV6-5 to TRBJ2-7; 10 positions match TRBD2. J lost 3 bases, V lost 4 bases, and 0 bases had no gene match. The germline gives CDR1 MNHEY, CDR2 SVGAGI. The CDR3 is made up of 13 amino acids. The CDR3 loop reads CASSSSGSYEQYF. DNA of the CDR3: TGTGCCAGCAGTTCTAGCGGGAGCTACGAGCAGTACTTC.

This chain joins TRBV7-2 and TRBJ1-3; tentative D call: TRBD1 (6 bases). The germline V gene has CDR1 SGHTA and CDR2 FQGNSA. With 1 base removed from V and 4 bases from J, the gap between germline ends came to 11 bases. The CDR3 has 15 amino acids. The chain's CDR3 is CASSLVGGLGNTIYF. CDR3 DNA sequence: TGTGCCAGCAGCTTAGTGGGGGGGCTCGGAAACACCATATATTTT.

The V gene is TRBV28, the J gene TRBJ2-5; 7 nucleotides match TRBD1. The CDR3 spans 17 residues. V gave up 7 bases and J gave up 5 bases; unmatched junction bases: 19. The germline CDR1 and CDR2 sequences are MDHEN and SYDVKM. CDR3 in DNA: TGTGCCAGCAACGAACAGGGGACGCAAGAGGTTAAGGAGACCCAGTACTTC. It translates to CASNEQGTQEVKETQYF.

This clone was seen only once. CDR3 amino acids: CASSPTVVTGHGYTF. As DNA, the CDR3 is TGCGCCAGCAGCCCCACCGTAGTGACAGGGCATGGCTACACCTTC. J is TRBJ1-2 and V is TRBV4-1; 7 bases are a match to TRBD1. Germline V lookup: CDR1 MGHRA, CDR2 YSYEKL. The CDR3 length is 15 residues. V lost 4 bases and J lost 6; bases outside the gene matches: 11.

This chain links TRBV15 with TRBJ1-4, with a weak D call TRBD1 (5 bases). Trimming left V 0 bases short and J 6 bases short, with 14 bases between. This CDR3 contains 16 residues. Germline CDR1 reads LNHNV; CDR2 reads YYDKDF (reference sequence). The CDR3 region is CATSRDGGRIYEKLFF. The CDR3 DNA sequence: TGTGCCACCAGCAGAGATGGGGGGAGGATTTATGAAAAACTGTTTTTT.

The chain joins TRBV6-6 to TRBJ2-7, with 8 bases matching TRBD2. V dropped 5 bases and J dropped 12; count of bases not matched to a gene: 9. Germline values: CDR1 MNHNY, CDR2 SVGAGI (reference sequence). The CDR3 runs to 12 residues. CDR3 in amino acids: CASSLPGGLLYF. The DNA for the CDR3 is TGTGCCAGCAGTCTCCCGGGGGGGCTTTTGTACTTC.

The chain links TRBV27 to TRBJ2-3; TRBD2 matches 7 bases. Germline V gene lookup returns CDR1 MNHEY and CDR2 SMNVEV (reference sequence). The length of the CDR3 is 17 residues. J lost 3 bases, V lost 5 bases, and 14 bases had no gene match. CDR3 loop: CASSPLVGRDQTDTQYF. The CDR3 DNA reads TGTGCCAGCAGTCCCCTCGTGGGGAGGGATCAGACAGATACGCAGTATTTT.

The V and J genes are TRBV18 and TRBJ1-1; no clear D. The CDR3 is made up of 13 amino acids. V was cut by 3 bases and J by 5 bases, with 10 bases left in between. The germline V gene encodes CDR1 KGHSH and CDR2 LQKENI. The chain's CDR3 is CASSPLAGTEAFF. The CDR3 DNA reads TGTGCCAGCTCACCGTTGGCGGGGACTGAAGCTTTCTTT.

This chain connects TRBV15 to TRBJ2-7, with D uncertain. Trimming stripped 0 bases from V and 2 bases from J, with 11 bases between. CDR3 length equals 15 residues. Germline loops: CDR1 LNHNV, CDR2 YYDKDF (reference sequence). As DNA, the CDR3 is TGTGCCACCAGCAGAGATCCCAGTCCCCCCTACGAGCAGTACTTC. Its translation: CATSRDPSPPYEQYF.

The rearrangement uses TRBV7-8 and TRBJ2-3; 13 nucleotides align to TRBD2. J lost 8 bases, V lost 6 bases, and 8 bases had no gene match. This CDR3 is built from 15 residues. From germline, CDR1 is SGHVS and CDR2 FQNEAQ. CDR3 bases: TGTGCCAGCAGGGGGACTAGCGGGGACCAAGGTACGCAGTATTTT. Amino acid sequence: CASRGTSGDQGTQYF.